The 25 T cell receptor beta chains below all came from one sample that was sequenced in a study of T cell responses to AZD1222 COVID-19 vaccine. Sequenced by immunoSEQ multiplex PCR; TCRdb stores in-frame clones only, minus some. The table lists 120,000 to 150,000 clones, approximately 78% of them singletons. Sequenced here: peripheral blood, sampled on day 0 of MenACWY control vaccination. These receptors all come from an adult in good health.

This sequence joins TRBV11-2 and TRBJ1-1; D possibly corresponds to TRBD1 (5 bases). The CDR3 consists of 15 residues. CDR1 is SGHAT, CDR2 FQNNGV, per germline. V was trimmed by 5 bases and J by 0 bases, leaving 13 bases between them. The CDR3 here is CASSPRQKLNTEAFF. The CDR3 region has the DNA TGTGCCAGCAGCCCGCGACAGAAATTGAACACTGAAGCTTTCTTT. Supplemented by reference TRBV11-2 and TRBJ1-1, the full variable domain reads EAGVAQSPRYKIIEKRQSVAFWCNPISGHATLYWYQQILGQGPKLLIQFQNNGVVDDSQLPKDRFSAERLKGVDSTLKIQPAKLEDSAVYLCASSPRQKLNTEAFFGQGTRLTVV.

The sample holds one count of this clone. The chain recombines TRBV6-5 with TRBJ2-3; 8 nucleotides align to TRBD2. V gave up 4 bases and J gave up 2 bases; unmatched junction bases: 2. Germline V gene sequence: CDR1 MNHEY, CDR2 SVGAGI. The CDR3 is 14 amino acids. This CDR3 reads CASSLAGLTDTQYF. Here the CDR3 DNA reads TGTGCCAGCAGTTTAGCGGGGCTCACAGATACGCAGTATTTT.

This chain connects TRBV6-1 to TRBJ2-2; 16 bases align to TRBD2. From germline, CDR1 is MNHNS and CDR2 SASEGT. The CDR3 covers 19 residues. Trimming at V came to 3 bases and at J to 4 bases, leaving 8 bases not matched to a gene. Here the CDR3 reads CASSDPGLAGGPRTGELFF. CDR3 DNA sequence: TGTGCCAGCAGTGACCCGGGACTAGCGGGGGGGCCGCGCACCGGGGAGCTGTTTTTT.

J is TRBJ2-3 and V is TRBV9, with TRBD2 matching over 10 bases. This CDR3 comprises 17 residues. The junction had 8 bases not matched to a gene; V was cut back by 0 bases and J by 4 bases. Germline V gene lookup returns CDR1 SGDLS and CDR2 YYNGEE. The CDR3 nucleotides are TGTGCCAGCAGCGTAGCTGGAGCGGGGGGGCAAGCAGATACGCAGTATTTT. Translation gives CASSVAGAGGQADTQYF.

This chain uses TRBV3-1 (or the pseudogene TRBV3-2) with TRBJ1-2; D gene uncertain. The ends were cut back, 0 bases at V and 0 bases at J, with 17 bases in the middle. The CDR3 has 18 residues. The V gene's germline CDR1 is LGHDT and CDR2 YNNKEL (reference sequence). This CDR3 reads CASSQEHSRKSTNYGYTF. The CDR3 DNA reads as TGTGCCAGCAGCCAAGAGCACAGCAGAAAGAGTACTAACTATGGCTACACCTTC.

CDR3 nucleotide sequence: TGTGCCAGCAGCGGCAGGACTAGCAGTGAGCAGTTCTTC. Amino acid sequence: CASSGRTSSEQFF. V usage is TRBV7-8 and J usage is TRBJ2-1; 8 nucleotides match TRBD2. The germline V gene has CDR1 SGHVS and CDR2 FQNEAQ. This CDR3 is built from 13 residues. Unmatched junction bases numbered 6, after V lost 5 bases and J lost 9 bases.

The J gene is TRBJ1-4, the V gene TRBV2; possible D gene TRBD1, 6 bases. Germline V gives CDR1 SNHLY, CDR2 FYNNEI. The CDR3 consists of 15 residues. The V and J ends lost 2 bases and 5 bases respectively, with 12 bases between them. The CDR3, as DNA: TGTGCCAGCAGTGAAAGGGTAGGGGGAAATGAAAAACTGTTTTTT. Translation gives CASSERVGGNEKLFF.

This clone was observed a single time. V and J are TRBV4-2 and TRBJ2-1; 7 bases are shared with TRBD2. The length of the CDR3 is 16 residues. CDR1 is LGHNA, CDR2 YNFKEQ, per germline. With 0 bases clipped from V and 6 bases from J, the junction kept 8 bases outside the gene matches. The DNA of the CDR3 is TGTGCCAGCAGCCAAGATCAGTCTAGCGGAGGCAATGAGCAGTTCTTC. Residues: CASSQDQSSGGNEQFF.

The chain combines TRBV14 with TRBJ1-4; D is ambiguous. V lost 4 bases to trimming and J lost 3 bases, with 9 bases between them. This CDR3 comprises 14 residues. CDR1 SGHDN and CDR2 FVKESK come from the germline V gene. CDR3 nucleotides: TGTGCCAGCAGCCGCACCTCGGCTAATGAAAAACTGTTTTTT. Amino acids: CASSRTSANEKLFF.

The rearrangement uses TRBV9 and TRBJ2-6; tentative D call: TRBD1 (6 bases). Germline CDR1 is SGDLS and CDR2 is YYNGEE. The CDR3 loop spans 13 amino acids. V gave up 3 bases and J gave up 5 bases, with 6 bases separating them. CDR3 sequence: CASSGDRANVLTF. The CDR3 nucleotides read TGTGCCAGCAGCGGGGACAGGGCCAACGTCCTGACTTTC.

V usage is TRBV4-2 and J usage is TRBJ2-4, with D unresolved. Germline V CDR1 and CDR2: LGHNA, YNFKEQ. The V gene lost 8 bases and the J gene lost 2 bases, with 16 bases spanning the gap. The CDR3 totals 15 residues. The CDR3 reads CASAEGERTKNIQYF. The CDR3, as DNA: TGTGCCAGCGCTGAAGGTGAGAGGACCAAAAACATTCAGTACTTC.

This clone was counted a few times. The V call is TRBV4-1, the J call TRBJ1-5; 12 nucleotides agree with TRBD1. The CDR3 spans 16 residues. J lost 4 bases, V lost 1 base, and 2 bases had no gene match. Germline V CDR1 and CDR2: MGHRA, YSYEKL. The CDR3 bases are TGCGCCAGCAGCCAAGGGGGACAGGGGGCAAATCAGCCCCAGCATTTT. Translation: CASSQGGQGANQPQHF.

The chain has TRBV18 and TRBJ2-1; a possible D gene is TRBD1 (6 bases). CDR1 is KGHSH and CDR2 is LQKENI in the germline V gene. Trimming left V 2 bases short and J 7 bases short, with 9 bases between. The CDR3 contains 13 residues. Here the CDR3 DNA reads TGTGCCAGCTCACCAGGGACAAGAAATGAGCAGTTCTTC. Its translation is CASSPGTRNEQFF. Based on the CDR3 plus reference TRBV18 and TRBJ2-1, the full variable domain is NAGVMQNPRHLVRRRGQEARLRCSPMKGHSHVYWYRQLPEEGLKFMVYLQKENIIDESGMPKERFSAEFPKEGPSILRIQQVVRGDSAAYFCASSPGTRNEQFFGPGTRLTVL.

The rearrangement links TRBV4-1 to TRBJ1-6; 9 bases match TRBD1. This CDR3 has 18 residues. After removal of 1 base from V and 18 bases from J, the junction contained 22 bases not matched to a gene. Germline CDR1 and CDR2: MGHRA and YSYEKL. In nucleotides, the CDR3 is TGCGCCAGCAGCCAAGCAATCAACACCGGGACAGGGTTAAGTCTCCCCCACTTT. Residues: CASSQAINTGTGLSLPHF.

The chain joins TRBV28 to TRBJ1-5, with TRBD1 matching over 7 bases. The CDR3 contains 14 residues. V dropped 5 bases and J dropped 4; count of bases not matched to a gene: 5. Germline V gene lookup returns CDR1 MDHEN and CDR2 SYDVKM. CDR3 sequence (DNA): TGTGCCAGCAGTATTGACAGGGTTAATCAGCCCCAGCATTTT. Its protein is CASSIDRVNQPQHF.

This clone has more than one count but fewer than ten. The gene calls are TRBV5-5 and TRBJ2-5, with 11 bases aligning to TRBD1. The CDR3 is 16 residues long. V lost 4 bases, J lost 5 bases, and 10 bases stayed unmatched. Germline values: CDR1 SGHKS, CDR2 YYEKEE (reference sequence). The CDR3 loop reads CASSPGQGAKRETQYF. CDR3 nucleotides: TGTGCCAGCAGCCCCGGACAGGGGGCGAAGAGGGAGACCCAGTACTTC.

The rearrangement uses TRBV27 and TRBJ1-2; D might be TRBD1 (6 bases). V was clipped by 4 bases and J by 1 base, with 28 bases between them. Germline CDR1 MNHEY, CDR2 SMNVEV (reference sequence). This CDR3 is built from 20 residues. The CDR3 is CASSSWQTPRGSFHNYGYTF. For the CDR3, the DNA is TGTGCCAGCAGTTCCTGGCAGACGCCCAGGGGTTCGTTCCATAACTATGGCTACACCTTC.

The chain has TRBV2 and TRBJ2-1, with TRBD2 identical over 12 bases. Unmatched junction bases numbered 4, after V lost 7 bases and J lost 6 bases. The germline V gene encodes CDR1 SNHLY and CDR2 FYNNEI. There are 14 residues in the CDR3. CDR3 amino acids: CASTLAGGINEQFF. In nucleotides, the CDR3 is TGTGCCAGCACACTAGCGGGGGGTATCAATGAGCAGTTCTTC.

V gene TRBV27 combines with J gene TRBJ2-1; perhaps TRBD1 as D (5 bases). Per germline, CDR1 MNHEY and CDR2 SMNVEV (reference sequence). V dropped 1 base and J dropped 6 bases, with 7 bases sitting between them. The CDR3 loop spans 13 amino acids. CDR3 in DNA: TGTGCCAGCAGTTTATACCAGGGCAATGAGCAGTTCTTC. Amino acid sequence: CASSLYQGNEQFF.

The chain couples TRBV15 to TRBJ2-5; perhaps TRBD1 as D (5 bases). This CDR3 contains 14 residues. Germline V gene data show CDR1 as LNHNV and CDR2 as YYDKDF (reference sequence). The V end lost 0 bases, the J end lost 4 bases, and 9 bases lay between the germline ends. CDR3 coding DNA: TGTGCCACCAGCAGAGATAGCCAGGGAGAGACCCAGTACTTC. Protein product: CATSRDSQGETQYF.

As to this clone: This sample includes further DNA sequences coding for the same CDR3. The V call is TRBV5-1, the J call TRBJ1-2; TRBD1 matches at 8 bases. The length of the CDR3 is 13 residues. CDR1 and CDR2 (germline): SGHRS, YFSETQ. The trim removed 0 bases at V and 8 bases at J, leaving 3 bases unmatched. CDR3 in DNA: TGCGCCAGCAGCTTGGGGACAGGGAACGGCTACACCTTC. Translated, it gives CASSLGTGNGYTF.

V gene TRBV7-2 combines with J gene TRBJ2-1; no firm D call. V was cut by 5 bases and J by 7 bases, with 18 bases left in between. The germline V gene has CDR1 SGHTA and CDR2 FQGNSA. The CDR3 is 15 residues long. The CDR3 sequence is CASSPHSAPVNEQFF. The CDR3 DNA sequence: TGTGCCAGCAGCCCACACAGCGCCCCAGTTAATGAGCAGTTCTTC. Full variable domain (outside the CDR3, taken from reference TRBV7-2 and TRBJ2-1): GAGVSQSPSNKVTEKGKDVELRCDPISGHTALYWYRQSLGQGLEFLIYFQGNSAPDKSGLPSDRFSAERTGGSVSTLTIQRTQQEDSAVYLCASSPHSAPVNEQFFGPGTRLTVL.

This rearrangement joins TRBV5-1 to TRBJ2-5; 9 bases agree with TRBD1. CDR3 length: 14 residues. V dropped 4 bases and J dropped 4; count of bases not matched to a gene: 5. CDR1 is SGHRS and CDR2 is YFSETQ in the germline V gene. The CDR3 DNA reads as TGCGCCAGCAGCAAGGGACAGGGAGCAGAGACCCAGTACTTC. It translates to CASSKGQGAETQYF.

The CDR3 nucleotides are TGTGCCAGCAGACATTCGACCACCGGGGAGCTGTTTTTT. This codes for CASRHSTTGELFF. This chain uses TRBV9 with TRBJ2-2; D is undetermined. This CDR3 spans 13 amino acids. Per the germline V gene, CDR1 is SGDLS and CDR2 is YYNGEE. Trimming removed 5 bases at V and 4 bases at J, with 9 bases between.

The chain is built from TRBV6-1 and TRBJ1-2; D not resolved. Deletions cut 1 base from V and 8 bases from J, with 17 bases between. Germline loops: CDR1 MNHNS, CDR2 SASEGT. The CDR3 sequence is 15 residues long. CDR3 protein: CASSEGLGLPSGYTF. The DNA for the CDR3 is TGTGCCAGCAGTGAAGGGCTCGGACTTCCCTCGGGCTACACCTTC.